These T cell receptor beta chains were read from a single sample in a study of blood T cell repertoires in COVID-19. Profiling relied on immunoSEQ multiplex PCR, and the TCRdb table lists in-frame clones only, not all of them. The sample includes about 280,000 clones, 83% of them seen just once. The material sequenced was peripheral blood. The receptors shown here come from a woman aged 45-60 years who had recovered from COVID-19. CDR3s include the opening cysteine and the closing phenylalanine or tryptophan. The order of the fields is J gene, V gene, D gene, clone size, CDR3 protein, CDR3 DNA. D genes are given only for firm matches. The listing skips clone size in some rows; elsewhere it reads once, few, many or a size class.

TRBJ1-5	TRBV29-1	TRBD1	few	CSVGDRGNQPQHF	TGCAGCGTCGGTGACAGGGGCAATCAGCCCCAGCATTTT
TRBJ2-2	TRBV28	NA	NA	CASSRPGLKGGELFF	TGTGCCAGCAGTAGACCGGGACTGAAGGGCGGGGAGCTGTTTTTT
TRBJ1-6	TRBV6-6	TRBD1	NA	CASSYMDRGNSPLHF	TGTGCCAGCAGTTACATGGACAGGGGGAATTCACCCCTCCACTTT
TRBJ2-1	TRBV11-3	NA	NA	CASSLGGSTGYNEQFF	TGTGCCAGCAGCTTAGGGGGTTCAACGGGGTACAATGAGCAGTTCTTC
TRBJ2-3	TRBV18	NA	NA	CASSSVDTQYF	TGTGCCAGCTCATCGGTAGATACGCAGTATTTT
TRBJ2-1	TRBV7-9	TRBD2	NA	CASSLASAGAYNEQFF	TGTGCCAGCAGCTTAGCGTCGGCGGGGGCCTACAATGAGCAGTTCTTC
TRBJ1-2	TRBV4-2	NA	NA	CASSQLDRRGYTF	TGTGCCAGCAGCCAGCTGGACAGAAGGGGCTACACCTTC
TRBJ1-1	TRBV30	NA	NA	CAWSDQDTEAFF	TGTGCCTGGAGTGACCAGGACACTGAAGCTTTCTTT
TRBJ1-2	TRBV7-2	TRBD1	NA	CASSPGTGRFGYGYTF	TGTGCCAGCAGCCCAGGGACAGGGAGGTTTGGCTATGGCTACACCTTC
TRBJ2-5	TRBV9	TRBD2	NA	CASSVGLAGGQETQYF	TGTGCCAGCAGCGTAGGGCTAGCGGGTGGTCAAGAGACCCAGTACTTC
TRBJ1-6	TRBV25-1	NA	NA	CASSEQGLGNSPLHF	TGTGCCAGCAGTGAGCAGGGGCTAGGTAATTCACCCCTCCACTTT
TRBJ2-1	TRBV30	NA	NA	CAWSVRRGGNEQFF	TGTGCCTGGAGTGTCCGGCGGGGTGGGAATGAGCAGTTCTTC
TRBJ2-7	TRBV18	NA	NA	CASSPGYPVNGDSSYEQYF	TGTGCCAGCTCACCAGGGTATCCCGTAAACGGAGACAGCTCCTACGAGCAGTACTTC
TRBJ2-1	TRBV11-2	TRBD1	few	CASSLRGQGLYNEQFF	TGTGCCAGCAGCTTACGGGGACAGGGACTCTACAATGAGCAGTTCTTC
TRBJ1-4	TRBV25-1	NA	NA	CASSERGAGEKLFF	TGTGCCAGCAGTGAACGGGGGGCAGGAGAAAAACTGTTTTTT
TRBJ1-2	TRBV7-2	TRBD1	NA	CASSTGQGHYGYTF	TGTGCCAGCAGCACCGGACAGGGGCACTATGGCTACACCTTC
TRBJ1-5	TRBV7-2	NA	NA	CASSLDRLGNQPQHF	TGTGCCAGCAGCTTAGACAGGTTGGGCAATCAGCCCCAGCATTTT
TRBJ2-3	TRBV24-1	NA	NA	CATSDGTGRGITDTQYF	TGTGCCACCAGTGATGGTACAGGGAGGGGAATCACAGATACGCAGTATTTT
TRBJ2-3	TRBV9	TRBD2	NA	CASSVEASGNTQYF	TGTGCCAGCAGCGTAGAGGCTAGCGGAAATACGCAGTATTTT
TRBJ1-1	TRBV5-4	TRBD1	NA	CASSLLGGGEAFF	TGTGCCAGCAGCTTGTTAGGGGGCGGGGAAGCTTTCTTT
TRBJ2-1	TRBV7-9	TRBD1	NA	CASSSPVPGQGAANEQFF	TGTGCCAGCAGCTCCCCGGTCCCGGGACAGGGGGCTGCGAATGAGCAGTTCTTC
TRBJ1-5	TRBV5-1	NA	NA	CASSLGGGANQPQHF	TGCGCCAGCAGCTTGGGAGGAGGGGCCAATCAGCCCCAGCATTTT
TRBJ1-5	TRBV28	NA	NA	CASRQGYSNQPQHF	TGTGCCAGCAGGCAGGGCTATAGCAATCAGCCCCAGCATTTT
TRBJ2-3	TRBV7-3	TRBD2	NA	CASSTGTSGGTDTQYF	TGTGCCAGCAGCACTGGGACTAGCGGGGGGACAGATACGCAGTATTTT